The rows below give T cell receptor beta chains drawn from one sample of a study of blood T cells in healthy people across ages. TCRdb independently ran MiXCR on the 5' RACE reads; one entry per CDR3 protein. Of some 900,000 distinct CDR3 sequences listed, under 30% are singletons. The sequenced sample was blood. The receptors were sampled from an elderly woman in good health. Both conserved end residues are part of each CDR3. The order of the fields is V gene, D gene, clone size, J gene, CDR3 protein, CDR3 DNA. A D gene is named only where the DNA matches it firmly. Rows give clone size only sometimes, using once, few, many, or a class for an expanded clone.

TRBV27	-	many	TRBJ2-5	CASSLSWGVQETQYF	TGTGCCAGCAGTTTAAGCTGGGGGGTGCAAGAGACCCAGTACTTC
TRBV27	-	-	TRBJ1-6	CASSGTGGSPLHF	TGTGCCAGCAGTGGGACGGGCGGTTCACCCCTCCACTTT
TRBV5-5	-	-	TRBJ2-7	CASSLGGTAPYEQYF	TGTGCCAGCAGCTTGGGTGGGACTGCCCCCTACGAGCAGTACTTC
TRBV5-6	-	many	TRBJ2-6	CASTPLGRGSSGANVLTF	TGTGCCAGCACACCCCTAGGCCGGGGAAGCTCTGGGGCCAACGTCCTGACTTTC
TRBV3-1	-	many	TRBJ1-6	CASSRTRPGISPLHF	TGTGCCAGCTCTAGGACCCGGCCGGGTATTTCACCCCTCCACTTT
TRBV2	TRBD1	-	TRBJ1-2	CASSGQGGRNGYTF	TGTGCCAGCAGTGGACAGGGCGGAAGGAATGGCTACACCTTC
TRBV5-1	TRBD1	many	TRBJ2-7	CASRGLGQSYEQYF	TGCGCCAGCAGAGGATTGGGACAGTCCTACGAGCAGTACTTC
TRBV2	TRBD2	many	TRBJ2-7	CASSETQRGSEQYF	TGTGCCAGCAGTGAAACCCAGCGGGGGAGCGAGCAGTACTTC
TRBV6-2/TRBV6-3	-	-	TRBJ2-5	CASSYVGATRRGYF	TGTGCCAGCAGTTACGTTGGGGCTACGCGGAGGGGGTACTTC
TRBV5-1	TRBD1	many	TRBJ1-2	CASSGGDRSDYGYTF	TGCGCCAGCAGCGGGGGGGACAGATCAGACTATGGCTACACCTTC
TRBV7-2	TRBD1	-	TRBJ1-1	CASSSRGQSNRGVEAFF	TGTGCCAGCAGCTCGAGGGGACAGTCGAACCGGGGGGTTGAAGCTTTCTTT
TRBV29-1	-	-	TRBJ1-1	CSVDLTRNTEAFF	TGCAGCGTTGATCTCACCAGGAACACTGAAGCTTTCTTT
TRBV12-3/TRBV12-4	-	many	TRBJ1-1	CASKFRRGGLPEAFF	TGTGCCAGCAAGTTCAGGAGGGGGGGGTTGCCTGAAGCTTTCTTT
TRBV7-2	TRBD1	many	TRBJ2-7	CASSLSAGQGFGEQYF	TGTGCCAGCAGCTTATCTGCGGGACAGGGTTTCGGCGAGCAGTACTTC
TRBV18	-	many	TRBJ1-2	CASSPTDRNYGYTF	TGTGCCAGCTCACCAACGGACAGAAACTATGGCTACACCTTC
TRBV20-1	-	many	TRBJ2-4	CSARIGSRSEGAKNIQYF	TGCAGTGCTAGGATTGGTTCTCGGTCCGAGGGGGCCAAAAACATTCAGTACTTC
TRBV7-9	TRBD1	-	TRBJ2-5	CASSLTGGQKTQYF	TGTGCCAGCAGCTTAACAGGGGGACAAAAGACCCAGTACTTC
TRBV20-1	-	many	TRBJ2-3	CSAQLSGAYTDTQYF	TGCAGTGCTCAGCTAAGCGGCGCCTACACAGATACGCAGTATTTT
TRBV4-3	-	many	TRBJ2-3	CASSQDGGSTDTQYF	TGCGCCAGCAGCCAAGATGGAGGTAGCACAGATACGCAGTATTTT
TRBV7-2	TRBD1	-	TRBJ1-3	CASSLGTGAAGNTIYF	TGTGCCAGCAGCTTAGGGACAGGAGCGGCCGGAAACACCATATATTTT
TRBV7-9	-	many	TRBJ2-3	CASSAQGDTQYF	TGTGCCAGCAGCGCTCAGGGCGATACGCAGTATTTT
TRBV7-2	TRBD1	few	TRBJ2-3	CASSLSGTGVPYSSTDTQYF	TGTGCCAGCAGCCTCTCCGGGACAGGGGTTCCCTATTCTAGCACAGATACGCAGTATTTT
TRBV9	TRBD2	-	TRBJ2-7	CASSVTSGEFGEQYF	TGTGCCAGCAGCGTAACTAGCGGGGAGTTTGGTGAGCAGTACTTC
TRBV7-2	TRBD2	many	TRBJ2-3	CASSLIPGLNTDTQYF	TGTGCCAGCAGCTTAATTCCGGGACTAAACACAGATACGCAGTATTTT
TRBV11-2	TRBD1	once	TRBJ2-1	CASSLGQDYYNEQFF	TGTGCCAGCAGCTTGGGACAGGACTACTACAATGAGCAGTTCTTC
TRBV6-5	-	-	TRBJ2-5	CASSDSLERGSQETQYF	TGTGCCAGCAGTGACTCTCTGGAAAGGGGTTCACAAGAGACCCAGTACTTC